The source of this TCR beta chain is a study of T cell repertoires and HLA-DP antigens. Study summary: Transduced HeLa cells presented HLA-DP to CD4+ T cells.

The primer mix covered 54 TRBV segments and 13 TRBJ segments. Pre-culture CD4+ samples were sequenced deeply, targeting about 200,000 T cell genomes. Assay: immunoSEQ multiplex PCR; the TCRdb copy retains only in-frame clones and omits some. The sample comprises more than 90,000 clones, over 90% of which are singletons, and less than 0.35% rests with the top ten. V lost 4 bases and J lost 3; bases outside the gene matches: 4. The CDR3 is 15 residues long. Germline V lookup: CDR1 KGHSH, CDR2 LQKENI. Comment on this clone: Its specificity is not known.

Sequencing input: CD4+ T cells from PBMCs. The gene calls are TRBV18 and TRBJ2-7, with 12 bases fitting TRBD1. The source of this sequence is a woman in her late teens or twenties in good health and CMV-seronegative. CDR3 protein: CASSLGQGASYEQYF. The CDR3 DNA is TGTGCCAGCTCACTGGGACAGGGGGCTAGCTACGAGCAGTACTTC.